Shown below are 32 T cell receptor beta chains from a single sample sequenced in a study of T cell changes during pregnancy in multiple sclerosis. Sequenced by immunoSEQ multiplex PCR; TCRdb stores in-frame clones only, minus some. The sample lists approximately 92,000 clones, roughly 90% seen once, with 1.5% in the top ten. This specimen was peripheral blood, taken in the first trimester of pregnancy. The receptors here all came from a female donor with multiple sclerosis, enrolled in a pregnancy study.

This clone was seen just once. This chain uses TRBV19 with TRBJ1-5; maybe TRBD1 (6 bases). This CDR3 contains 14 residues. The V end lost 5 bases, the J end lost 2 bases, and 10 bases lay between the germline ends. In germline, CDR1 is LNHDA, CDR2 SQIVND (reference sequence). CDR3 residues: CASSYGTRNQPQHF. The CDR3 region has the DNA TGTGCCAGTAGTTACGGGACACGCAATCAGCCCCAGCATTTT.

This sequence joins TRBV30 and TRBJ1-1, with a weak D call TRBD1 (5 bases). CDR1 and CDR2 (germline): GTSNPN, SVGIG (reference sequence). The CDR3 is 15 amino acids. Deletions cut 0 bases from V and 4 bases from J, with 15 bases between. The CDR3: CAWSVPFSRATEAFF. The CDR3 DNA sequence: TGTGCCTGGAGTGTCCCTTTCAGCAGGGCCACTGAAGCTTTCTTT.

This chain uses TRBV7-9 with TRBJ2-1, with TRBD2 matching over 13 bases. The germline V gene has CDR1 SEHNR and CDR2 FQNEAQ (reference sequence). This CDR3 is built from 15 residues. Losses at the gene ends were 5 bases for V and 7 bases for J; bases not matched to a gene: 5. The DNA for the CDR3 is TGTGCCAGCAGCCGGACTAGCGGGAGCGGGAATGAGCAGTTCTTC. This gives the protein CASSRTSGSGNEQFF.

The chain combines TRBV7-2 with TRBJ1-5; D unclear. The CDR3 runs 15 residues. V lost 3 bases and J 0 bases, leaving 9 bases between the germline ends. CDR1 is SGHTA and CDR2 is FQGNSA in the germline V gene. CDR3 nucleotides: TGTGCCAGCAGCTTGGCAGGTCGTAGCAATCAGCCCCAGCATTTT. Protein: CASSLAGRSNQPQHF.

The chain joins TRBV9 to TRBJ2-2, with a possible D match to TRBD2 (6 bases). V lost 1 base and J 2 bases, leaving 9 bases between the germline ends. The CDR3 extends over 15 amino acids. Germline loops: CDR1 SGDLS, CDR2 YYNGEE. This CDR3 is CASSVNGRNTGELFF. The CDR3 nucleotides are TGTGCCAGCAGCGTAAACGGGAGAAACACCGGGGAGCTGTTTTTT.

The gene calls are TRBV7-8 and TRBJ1-3; D remains unclear. This CDR3 is built from 14 residues. In germline, CDR1 is SGHVS, CDR2 FQNEAQ. Trimming stripped 0 bases from V and 2 bases from J, with 5 bases between. In DNA form, the CDR3 reads TGTGCCAGCAGCTTAGCGTCAGCTGGAAACACCATATATTTT. This gives the protein CASSLASAGNTIYF.

The rearrangement uses TRBV10-3 and TRBJ2-7; weak D call: TRBD2 (6 bases). Germline CDR1 ENHRY, CDR2 SYGVKD. This CDR3 is built from 14 residues. Trimming took off 8 bases at V and 2 bases at J, with 16 bases between the two ends. CDR3 sequence: CAISSGLLPYEQYF. CDR3 DNA sequence: TGTGCCATCTCTTCGGGACTCTTACCCTACGAGCAGTACTTC.

This chain joins TRBV5-1 and TRBJ2-1; D uncertain. The CDR3 is 13 amino acids. Trimming shortened V by 2 bases and J by 3 bases, and 6 bases separated the two germline ends. Germline V lookup: CDR1 SGHRS, CDR2 YFSETQ. CDR3 sequence reads: CASSLQNYNEQFF. CDR3 bases: TGCGCCAGCAGCTTACAGAACTACAATGAGCAGTTCTTC.

The chain links TRBV27 to TRBJ2-1; 7 bases agree with TRBD1. Per the germline V gene, CDR1 is MNHEY and CDR2 is SMNVEV (reference sequence). The CDR3 spans 19 residues. Germline trimming cut 5 bases from V and 0 bases from J; bases unmatched to any gene: 16. In DNA form, the CDR3 reads TGTGCCAGCAGTAGACAGGGTGGCAGCACCTACAGCTCCTACAATGAGCAGTTCTTC. The encoded protein is CASSRQGGSTYSSYNEQFF.

The V and J genes are TRBV2 and TRBJ2-1; possible D gene TRBD2, 5 bases. V shed 8 bases and J shed 6 bases, with 17 bases lying between them. This CDR3 has 14 amino acids. In germline, CDR1 is SNHLY, CDR2 FYNNEI. DNA for the CDR3: TGTGCCAGCCACCTCCGGGGTGATGCCAATGAGCAGTTCTTC. Translation: CASHLRGDANEQFF.

This clone was counted once. The chain uses TRBV4-3 and TRBJ2-1; 16 nucleotides match TRBD2. The germline V gene encodes CDR1 LGHNA and CDR2 YSLEER. V lost 0 bases to trimming and J lost 9 bases; unmatched junction nucleotides: 11. The CDR3 consists of 19 residues. The CDR3 reads CASSQDKRGLAGGSIEQFF. CDR3 DNA: TGCGCCAGCAGCCAAGATAAGCGGGGACTAGCGGGAGGGTCAATTGAGCAGTTCTTC.

The chain uses TRBV15 and TRBJ1-4; D not resolved. CDR3 length: 14 residues. V dropped 4 bases and J dropped 8 bases, with 14 bases sitting between them. In germline, CDR1 is LNHNV, CDR2 YYDKDF (reference sequence). The CDR3, as DNA: TGTGCCACCAGCAACTCTAGGATGAAGGAAAAACTGTTTTTT. It translates to CATSNSRMKEKLFF.

The gene calls are TRBV5-6 and TRBJ2-3; 8 positions match TRBD1. V shed 0 bases and J 1 base; nucleotides not matched to a gene: 1. The germline gives CDR1 SGHDT, CDR2 YYEEEE. This CDR3 comprises 15 residues. The CDR3 nucleotides read TGTGCCAGCAGCTTGGTGGGACAGGGCACAGATACGCAGTATTTT. Amino acid sequence: CASSLVGQGTDTQYF.

The V and J genes are TRBV5-4 and TRBJ2-7, with TRBD2 matching 8 bases. The CDR3 covers 16 residues. The germline CDR1 and CDR2 sequences are SGHNT and YYREEE (reference sequence). Trimming at V came to 1 base and at J to 4 bases, leaving 10 bases not matched to a gene. The CDR3 sequence is CASSLSGRVVGYEQYF. The CDR3 DNA sequence: TGTGCCAGCAGCTTGAGCGGGAGAGTCGTCGGTTACGAGCAGTACTTC.

This clone was picked up one time. The chain links TRBV6-5 to TRBJ1-5; possible D gene TRBD1, 6 bases. The CDR3 runs 15 residues. Between the trimmed V and J ends, which lost 0 bases and 7 bases, there was a span of 13 bases. Germline V gene lookup returns CDR1 MNHEY and CDR2 SVGAGI. The CDR3 is CASSYSGGGGQPQHF. In DNA, the CDR3 is TGTGCCAGCAGTTACTCTGGGGGCGGGGGACAGCCCCAGCATTTT.

The rearrangement joins TRBV5-1 to TRBJ1-5, with D possibly being TRBD1 (6 bases). V was clipped by 0 bases and J by 7 bases, with 14 bases between them. The CDR3 totals 15 residues. Germline V gene sequence: CDR1 SGHRS, CDR2 YFSETQ. CDR3 loop: CASSLGWGQGQPQHF. The DNA of the CDR3 is TGCGCCAGCAGCTTGGGTTGGGGGCAGGGACAGCCCCAGCATTTT.

The chain links TRBV5-1 to TRBJ1-1; D is unresolved. Trimming pared 2 bases from V and 6 bases from J, leaving 14 bases between. The CDR3 runs 14 residues. Per germline, CDR1 SGHRS and CDR2 YFSETQ. CDR3 protein: CASSFTAGLSEAFF. The DNA for the CDR3 is TGCGCCAGCAGCTTCACCGCCGGACTTTCTGAAGCTTTCTTT.

The chain joins TRBV9 to TRBJ2-1, with 7 nucleotides matching TRBD2. The V gene end was trimmed by 1 base and the J gene end by 6 bases; junction bases not matched to a gene: 7. There are 15 residues in the CDR3. The germline V gene encodes CDR1 SGDLS and CDR2 YYNGEE. CDR3 region: CASSVLWEGLNEQFF. DNA for the CDR3: TGTGCCAGCAGCGTACTGTGGGAGGGCCTCAATGAGCAGTTCTTC.

The gene calls are TRBV2 and TRBJ1-2; the D is unclear. From germline, CDR1 is SNHLY and CDR2 FYNNEI. This CDR3 region has 13 residues. Trimming stripped 6 bases from V and 2 bases from J, with 10 bases between. In nucleotides, the CDR3 is TGTGCCAGCAGATCGGGTTCAAACTATGGCTACACCTTC. As protein: CASRSGSNYGYTF.

This clone was observed a single time. The rearrangement uses TRBV29-1 and TRBJ1-2, with 7 bases identical to TRBD1. The CDR3 spans 13 residues. V was clipped by 3 bases and J by 7 bases; unmatched bases: 8. The germline CDR1 and CDR2 sequences are SQVTM and ANQGSEA. CDR3 protein: CSVDQTGAFGYTF. DNA for the CDR3: TGCAGCGTTGACCAAACAGGGGCTTTTGGCTACACCTTC.

The chain combines TRBV19 with TRBJ2-2, with TRBD1 matching over 7 bases. The V gene's germline CDR1 is LNHDA and CDR2 SQIVND (reference sequence). The ends lost 7 bases at V and 1 base at J; junction bases unmatched: 9. The CDR3 length is 16 residues. CDR3 protein: CASTIEWTGNTGELFF. As DNA, the CDR3 is TGTGCCAGTACCATAGAGTGGACAGGGAACACCGGGGAGCTGTTTTTT.

This clone was recorded once. CDR3 nucleotide sequence: TGTGCCAGCAGCTTTAACCCCCTGGGACAGGGTGACACCGGGGAGCTGTTTTTT. This codes for CASSFNPLGQGDTGELFF. This sequence joins TRBV7-6 and TRBJ2-2, with TRBD1 matching 9 bases. Germline V CDR1 and CDR2: SGHVS, FNYEAQ. The CDR3 consists of 18 residues. The V gene end was trimmed by 3 bases and the J gene end by 3 bases; junction bases not matched to a gene: 11.

The V and J genes are TRBV19 and TRBJ1-1; D not resolved. The CDR3 consists of 12 residues. CDR1 LNHDA and CDR2 SQIVND come from the germline V gene (reference sequence). V was cut by 4 bases and J by 4 bases, with 7 bases left in between. The CDR3 loop is CASSRLATEAFF. The CDR3 DNA follows: TGTGCCAGTAGTAGATTGGCCACTGAAGCTTTCTTT.

This chain uses TRBV7-3 with TRBJ1-1; D call uncertain. This CDR3 has 13 residues. Germline values: CDR1 SGHTA, CDR2 FQGTGA. V lost 1 base and J 1 base, leaving 4 bases between the germline ends. The CDR3: CASSLSGNTEAFF. Written as DNA, the CDR3 is TGTGCCAGCAGCTTAAGCGGGAACACTGAAGCTTTCTTT.

The chain links TRBV4-1 to TRBJ2-3, with no clear D. The germline V and J ends were trimmed by 3 bases and 6 bases, with 13 bases remaining between them. The CDR3 loop spans 14 amino acids. The germline CDR1 and CDR2 sequences are MGHRA and YSYEKL. The CDR3 DNA reads TGCGCCAGCAGCCACGAGACTGGCCGGGATACGCAGTATTTT. Residues: CASSHETGRDTQYF.

This sequence joins TRBV30 and TRBJ2-4; 7 bases agree with TRBD1. The CDR3 is 13 residues long. Losses at the gene ends were 3 bases for V and 4 bases for J; bases not matched to a gene: 3. Germline assignment: CDR1 GTSNPN and CDR2 SVGIG (reference sequence). CDR3 sequence (DNA): TGTGCCTGGAGCGTGACAGGGAAAAACATTCAGTACTTC. Translated: CAWSVTGKNIQYF.

CDR3 residues: CASSLAGGPGEQFF. In DNA, the CDR3 is TGTGCCAGCAGCTTGGCGGGAGGGCCGGGTGAGCAGTTCTTC. The chain joins TRBV5-4 to TRBJ2-1; TRBD2 matches 8 bases. V lost 0 bases, J lost 9 bases, and 5 bases stayed unmatched. The CDR3 contains 14 residues. Germline loops: CDR1 SGHNT, CDR2 YYREEE (reference sequence).

With regard to this clone: Different DNA sequences within this sample yield the same CDR3. V and J are TRBV19 and TRBJ2-1; possible D gene TRBD2, 5 bases. Trimming pared 4 bases from V and 2 bases from J, leaving 6 bases between. The CDR3 spans 13 residues. CDR1 is LNHDA and CDR2 is SQIVND in the germline V gene (reference sequence). CDR3 nucleotide sequence: TGTGCCAGTAGTACGGGGACCTACAATGAGCAGTTCTTC. Amino acid sequence: CASSTGTYNEQFF. The full variable domain, with the rest looked up from reference TRBV19 and TRBJ2-1, is DGGITQSPKYLFRKEGQNVTLSCEQNLNHDAMYWYRQDPGQGLRLIYYSQIVNDFQKGDIAEGYSVSREKKESFPLTVTSAQKNPTAFYLCASSTGTYNEQFFGPGTRLTVL.

The rearrangement uses TRBV7-2 and TRBJ2-2, with TRBD2 identical over 8 bases. This CDR3 comprises 15 residues. CDR1 is SGHTA and CDR2 is FQGNSA in the germline V gene. V trimming: 4 bases; J trimming: 0 bases; junction bases outside the gene matches: 1. CDR3 residues: CASSSGLANTGELFF. CDR3 DNA sequence: TGTGCCAGCAGCTCGGGACTAGCGAACACCGGGGAGCTGTTTTTT. The whole variable domain, remainder taken from reference TRBV7-2 and TRBJ2-2, is GAGVSQSPSNKVTEKGKDVELRCDPISGHTALYWYRQSLGQGLEFLIYFQGNSAPDKSGLPSDRFSAERTGGSVSTLTIQRTQQEDSAVYLCASSSGLANTGELFFGEGSRLTVL.

The chain combines TRBV11-2 with TRBJ2-7; the D is unclear. V was shortened by 3 bases and J by 3 bases, with 3 bases between the two germline ends. Germline lookup yields CDR1 SGHAT and CDR2 FQNNGV. This CDR3 spans 11 amino acids. CDR3 in DNA: TGTGCCAGCAGCTTCCGCTACGAGCAGTACTTC. Protein sequence: CASSFRYEQYF.

The rearrangement uses TRBV7-2 and TRBJ2-7, with D possibly TRBD2 on 6 matching bases. Trimming cost V 2 bases and J 1 base, with 9 bases left between them. The CDR3 contains 14 residues. Germline CDR1 is SGHTA and CDR2 is FQGNSA. CDR3 in amino acids: CASSLRDFSYEQYF. CDR3 nucleotides: TGTGCCAGCAGCTTAAGGGACTTTTCCTACGAGCAGTACTTC.

The V and J genes are TRBV30 and TRBJ2-1; no firm D call. CDR1 and CDR2 (germline): GTSNPN, SVGIG (reference sequence). The CDR3 is made up of 13 amino acids. The CDR3 nucleotides are TGTGACTCTCCGTCCGATTTGAACAATGAGCAGTTCTTC. Protein product: CDSPSDLNNEQFF.